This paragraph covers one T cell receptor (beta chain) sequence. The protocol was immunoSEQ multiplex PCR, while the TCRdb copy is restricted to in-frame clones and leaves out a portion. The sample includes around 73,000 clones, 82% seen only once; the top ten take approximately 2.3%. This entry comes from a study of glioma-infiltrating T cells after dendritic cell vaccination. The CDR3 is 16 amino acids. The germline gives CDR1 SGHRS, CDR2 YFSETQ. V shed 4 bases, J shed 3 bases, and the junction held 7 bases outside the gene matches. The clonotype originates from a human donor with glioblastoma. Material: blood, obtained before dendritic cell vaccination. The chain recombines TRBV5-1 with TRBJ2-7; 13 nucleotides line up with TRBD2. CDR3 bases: TGCGCCAGCAGCGGGGGGACTAGCGGGGTTAACTACGAGCAGTACTTC. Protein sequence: CASSGGTSGVNYEQYF.